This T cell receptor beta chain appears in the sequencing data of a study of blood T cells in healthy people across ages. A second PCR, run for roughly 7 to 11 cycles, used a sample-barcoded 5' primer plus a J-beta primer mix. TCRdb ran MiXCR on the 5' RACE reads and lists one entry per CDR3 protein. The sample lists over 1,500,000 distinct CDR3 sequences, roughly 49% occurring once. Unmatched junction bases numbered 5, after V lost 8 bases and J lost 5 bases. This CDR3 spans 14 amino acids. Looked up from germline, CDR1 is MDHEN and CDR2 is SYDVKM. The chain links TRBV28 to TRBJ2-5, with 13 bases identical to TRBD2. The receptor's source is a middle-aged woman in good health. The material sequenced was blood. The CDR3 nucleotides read TGTGCCAGCGGCGGGACTAGCGGGGCGGAGACCCAGTACTTC. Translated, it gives CASGGTSGAETQYF.